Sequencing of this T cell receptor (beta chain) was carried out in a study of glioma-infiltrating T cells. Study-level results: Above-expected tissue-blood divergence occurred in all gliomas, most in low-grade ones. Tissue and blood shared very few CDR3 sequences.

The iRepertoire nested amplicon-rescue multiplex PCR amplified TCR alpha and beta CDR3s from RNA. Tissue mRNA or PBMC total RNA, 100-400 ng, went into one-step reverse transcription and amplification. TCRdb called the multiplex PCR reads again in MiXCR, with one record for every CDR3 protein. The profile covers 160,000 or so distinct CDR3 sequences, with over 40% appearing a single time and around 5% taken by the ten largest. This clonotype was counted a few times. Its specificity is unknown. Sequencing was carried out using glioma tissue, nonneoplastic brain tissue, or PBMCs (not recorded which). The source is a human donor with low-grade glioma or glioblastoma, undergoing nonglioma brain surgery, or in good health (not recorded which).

CDR3 bases: TGTGCCAGCAGCTCCCACAGGATACAAGAGACCCAGTACTTC. As protein: CASSSHRIQETQYF. The chain couples TRBV7-9 to TRBJ2-5; a possible D gene is TRBD1 (5 bases). V gave up 4 bases and J gave up 2 bases, with 11 bases separating them. CDR3 length: 14 residues. From germline, CDR1 is SEHNR and CDR2 FQNEAQ (reference sequence).